These 10 T cell receptor beta chains were all obtained from the same sample, sequenced in a study of control samples from healthy donors and cancer patients (dated by TCRdb to 2018 to 2020). Library construction relied on the immunoSEQ multiplex PCR assay. This immuneACCESS table, as held by TCRdb, lists in-frame sequences with V and J called but not all clones. Of the missing ones, under half trace to an unresolved V gene in checked studies; the others have no known cause. The sample profile shows around 250,000 clones; more than 65% of them were found once. The ten largest clonotypes hold about an eighth of the sample. The sample consisted of PBMCs. These receptors were collected from an older woman with lung cancer.

The rearrangement links TRBV5-1 to TRBJ2-7; tentative D call: TRBD2 (6 bases). The V end was cut by 1 base, the J end by 4 bases, with 15 bases between. CDR1 is SGHRS, CDR2 YFSETQ, per germline. The CDR3 loop spans 15 amino acids. CDR3 DNA: TGCGCCAGCAGCTTGCGGGGTCGGGCGGGATACGAGCAGTACTTC. This codes for CASSLRGRAGYEQYF.

The chain couples TRBV5-8 to TRBJ2-7; 7 bases match TRBD1. V shed 3 bases, J shed 2 bases, and the junction held 8 bases outside the gene matches. The germline CDR1 and CDR2 sequences are SGHTS and YDEGEE. The CDR3 runs 15 residues. The CDR3 DNA sequence: TGTGCCAGCAGCTCTCGACAGGGACCAACCTACGAGCAGTACTTC. Translated, it gives CASSSRQGPTYEQYF.

V gene TRBV5-1 combines with J gene TRBJ2-5; D possibly uses TRBD1 or TRBD2 (6 bases each). CDR1 and CDR2 (germline): SGHRS, YFSETQ. The CDR3 extends over 15 amino acids. V was shortened by 0 bases and J by 7 bases, with 16 bases between the two germline ends. The CDR3 sequence is CASSLGGASLGTQYF. Here the CDR3 DNA reads TGCGCCAGCAGCTTGGGGGGGGCTTCGCTCGGGACCCAGTACTTC.

This chain joins TRBV11-2 and TRBJ1-2; no reliable D call. This CDR3 spans 12 amino acids. Trimming took off 2 bases at V and 4 bases at J, with 5 bases between the two ends. Germline loops: CDR1 SGHAT, CDR2 FQNNGV. DNA of the CDR3: TGTGCCAGCAGCTTATCCAGCTATGGCTACACCTTC. It codes for CASSLSSYGYTF.

This chain uses TRBV5-1 with TRBJ1-6; no firm D call. There are 14 residues in the CDR3. Trimming left V 2 bases short and J 6 bases short, with 9 bases between. From germline, CDR1 is SGHRS and CDR2 YFSETQ. The CDR3 loop is CASSFGVANSPLHF. In DNA, the CDR3 is TGCGCCAGCAGCTTCGGGGTGGCTAATTCACCCCTCCACTTT.

This clone was counted a single time. The chain couples TRBV10-2 to TRBJ2-1, with a weak D call TRBD1 (5 bases). Germline CDR1 and CDR2: WSHSY and SAAADI. Trimming left V 4 bases short and J 2 bases short, with 15 bases between. This CDR3 region has 16 residues. The CDR3 coding sequence is TGCGCCAGCAGTGGGGGCGACAGCCTGACCTACAATGAGCAGTTCTTC. Its translation: CASSGGDSLTYNEQFF.

The chain uses TRBV30 and TRBJ1-1; D not certain. The V end was cut by 3 bases, the J end by 0 bases, with 8 bases between. Germline values: CDR1 GTSNPN, CDR2 SVGIG (reference sequence). The CDR3 spans 13 residues. CDR3 sequence reads: CAWRGSLNTEAFF. Written as DNA, the CDR3 is TGTGCCTGGAGAGGAAGTTTGAACACTGAAGCTTTCTTT.

The gene calls are TRBV27 and TRBJ2-7, with TRBD1 identical over 7 bases. CDR1 and CDR2 (germline): MNHEY, SMNVEV (reference sequence). The CDR3 extends over 14 amino acids. V shed 5 bases, J shed 3 bases, and the junction held 7 bases outside the gene matches. The CDR3 DNA reads TGTGCCAGCAGTCCGACGACAGGGAACTACGAGCAGTACTTC. Its translation is CASSPTTGNYEQYF.

The chain couples TRBV15 to TRBJ2-1, with 7 nucleotides matching TRBD2. V dropped 0 bases and J dropped 9; count of bases not matched to a gene: 8. Germline assignment: CDR1 LNHNV and CDR2 YYDKDF (reference sequence). This CDR3 has 15 amino acids. CDR3 sequence: CATSREDITGGEQFF. The CDR3 DNA reads TGTGCCACCAGCAGAGAAGATATCACGGGAGGTGAGCAGTTCTTC.

The rearrangement joins TRBV2 to TRBJ2-6; D gene ambiguous. CDR3 length: 16 amino acids. The V and J ends lost 9 bases and 0 bases respectively, with 15 bases between them. Germline V CDR1 and CDR2: SNHLY, FYNNEI. The DNA of the CDR3 is TGTGCCAGGAGAAGACAACCATTCTCTGGGGCCAACGTCCTGACTTTC. It encodes CARRRQPFSGANVLTF.